These T cell receptor beta chains were read from a single sample in a study of regulatory and conventional T cells in RAG deficiency. Using immunoSEQ multiplex PCR, the repertoire was profiled, and TCRdb retains in-frame clones only, with some absent. The table includes more than 35,000 clones, approximately 90% detected once. These data also featured in a second study, about regulatory T cells.

Sequenced sample: CD4+ effector T cells sorted from blood. These receptors were obtained from a human donor in good health. The CDR3 runs from the conserved cysteine through the conserved F or W. A D gene is named only where the DNA matches it firmly. A row's size may be missing; if present it is once, few, many or a size class.

>.|TRBD1|TRBJ2-7|TRBV28
TGTGCCAGCAGCGGGACAGGGGGCGCGTCCTGCGAGCAGTACTTC
CASSGTGGASCEQYF
>once|.|TRBJ1-1|TRBV5-1
TGCGCCAGCAGCTTGGGCCCGGGGCACGTCACTGAAGCTTTCTTT
CASSLGPGHVTEAFF
>once|.|TRBJ1-1|TRBV30
TGTGCCTGCAAGAACACTGAAGCTTTCTTT
CACKNTEAFF
>.|.|TRBJ1-4|TRBV18
TGTGCCAGCTCACCGGACAGAGAAAAACTGTTTTTT
CASSPDREKLFF
>.|.|TRBJ2-7|TRBV6-1
TGTGCCAGCAGGGCAACTAGCAGGGGAACCTACGAGCAGTACTTC
CASRATSRGTYEQYF
>.|.|TRBJ2-5|TRBV4-2
TGTGCCAGCAGCCAGCGAGGGACGGAAGAGACCCAGTACTTC
CASSQRGTEETQYF
>.|TRBD1|TRBJ1-2|TRBV14
TGTGCCAGCAGCCAAGTGGACAGGTCGGGCGGCTACACCTTC
CASSQVDRSGGYTF
>.|TRBD1|TRBJ2-7|TRBV29-1
TGCAGCGTCGCGGGACAGGGTGGCGAGCAGTACTTC
CSVAGQGGEQYF
>.|.|TRBJ2-3|TRBV29-1
TGCAGCGTTGCAGGGACCCTCACAGATACGCAGTATTTT
CSVAGTLTDTQYF
>.|TRBD1|TRBJ1-5|TRBV5-6
TGTGCCAGCAGCGTCCTACAGGGGATGGGGCGCAATCAGCCCCAGCATTTT
CASSVLQGMGRNQPQHF
>.|.|TRBJ2-1|TRBV4-1
TGCGCCAGCAGCTCCGCCGGGACCCCTTACAATGAGCAGTTCTTC
CASSSAGTPYNEQFF
>.|.|TRBJ2-2|TRBV11-3
TGTGCCAGCAGCCAAACGGGTGCGCGGACCGGGGAGCTGTTTTTT
CASSQTGARTGELFF
>.|.|TRBJ1-6|TRBV19
TGTGCCAGTAGTATACAGGGACATTCACCCCTCCACTTT
CASSIQGHSPLHF
>few|.|TRBJ1-2|TRBV7-6
TGTGCCAGCAGCTTCCCGGGAGGGTATGGCTACACCTTC
CASSFPGGYGYTF
>few|TRBD1|TRBJ1-3|TRBV19
TGTGCCAGTACCCCACCGGGACAGGGATTCGGAAACACCATATATTTT
CASTPPGQGFGNTIYF
>.|TRBD1|TRBJ1-2|TRBV18
TGTGCCAGCTCACCTCTGGACAGGGGGCGAGGTGGCTACACCTTC
CASSPLDRGRGGYTF
>.|.|TRBJ2-2|TRBV6-6
TGTGCCAGCAGTTACCGTCTTCCGGCGGTTACCGGGGAGCTGTTTTTT
CASSYRLPAVTGELFF
>.|.|TRBJ1-5|TRBV18
TGTGCCAGCTCACCACCGACGGCAGGGGATCAGCCCCAGCATTTT
CASSPPTAGDQPQHF
>.|.|TRBJ2-1|TRBV5-1
TGCGCCAGCAGCTTAGGGGGTAGGTCGGGAGATGAGCAGTTCTTC
CASSLGGRSGDEQFF
>.|TRBD1|TRBJ1-3|TRBV7-2
TGTGCCAGCAGCTTGGGACAGGGGTCCGGAAACACCATATATTTT
CASSLGQGSGNTIYF
>.|TRBD1|TRBJ2-7|TRBV6-1
TGTGCCAGCAGGGCTCCGGGACAGGGAAGAGAGCAGTACTTC
CASRAPGQGREQYF
>.|.|TRBJ2-3|TRBV5-1
TGCGCCAGCAGCGACCGGAGCGGGAGCACAGATACGCAGTATTTT
CASSDRSGSTDTQYF
>.|TRBD1|TRBJ1-1|TRBV6-5
TGTGCCAGCAGTAACAGGGGGATGAACACTGAAGCTTTCTTT
CASSNRGMNTEAFF
>.|.|TRBJ1-4|TRBV11-2
TGTGCCAGCAGCTTAGCCGGAGTAAATGAAAAACTGTTTTTT
CASSLAGVNEKLFF
>.|TRBD1|TRBJ2-7|TRBV11-3
TGTGCCAGCAGCCGGACAGGGTCCTACGAGCAGTACTTC
CASSRTGSYEQYF
>once|.|TRBJ1-5|TRBV19
TGTGCCAGTACGCCAGGGGATTATATTTCGGCCCAGCATTTT
CASTPGDYISAQHF
>.|.|TRBJ1-2|TRBV7-6
TGTGCCAGCAGCTTAACTAGGCGCGACGGCTACACCTTC
CASSLTRRDGYTF
>once|TRBD1|TRBJ1-5|TRBV6-8
TGTGCCAGCAGTCGCAGAACCGACAGGGGGAGGTATCAGCCCCAGCATTTT
CASSRRTDRGRYQPQHF
>.|TRBD2|TRBJ2-7|TRBV19
TGTGCCAGTAGGACTAGCGGGAGCTCCTACGAGCAGTACTTC
CASRTSGSSYEQYF
>.|.|TRBJ2-1|TRBV30
TGTGCCTGGAGTGGAGGTAGCTATGAGCAGTTCTTC
CAWSGGSYEQFF
>.|.|TRBJ1-2|TRBV29-1
TGCAGCGTTAGCCTGGACAGTAACTATGGCTACACCTTC
CSVSLDSNYGYTF
>.|.|TRBJ2-7|TRBV5-4
TGTGCCAGCAGCTTGGACAGACACTACGAGCAGTACTTC
CASSLDRHYEQYF
>.|TRBD1|TRBJ1-2|TRBV5-1
TGCGCCAGCAGCCAACAGGGGGCTGATGGCTACACCTTC
CASSQQGADGYTF
>.|TRBD1|TRBJ1-5|TRBV6-6
TGTGCCAGCACCCTAGGGGACAGCGTGAGCAATCAGCCCCAGCATTTT
CASTLGDSVSNQPQHF
>.|TRBD1|TRBJ1-1|TRBV19
TGTGCCAGTAGTATGGGTGACAGGGCAGCTGAAGCTTTCTTT
CASSMGDRAAEAFF
>.|.|TRBJ1-2|TRBV6-5
TGTGCCAGCAGTTCACCAGGGCATGGCTACACCTTC
CASSSPGHGYTF
>.|.|TRBJ2-1|TRBV7-2
TGTGCCAGCAGCTCAACTAGCGCGATCTACACAGGGTACAATGAGCAGTTCTTC
CASSSTSAIYTGYNEQFF